This T cell receptor (beta chain) was captured in a study of cytomegalovirus exposure and HLA in healthy donors (dated by TCRdb to 2015 to 2018). A note on the overall study: In an earlier analysis of several hundred of the donors, 276 Gb of sequence data and roughly 100 million unique TCR beta sequences from about 179 million T cells were reported. An early release that covered around 590 HLA-typed donors contained around 330 gigabases of sequencing data and 80 million or so unique TCR sequences. The genetic ancestry cluster associated with self-reported Caucasian donors included 81% of the 398 genotyped donors. The study aimed to test whether signatures of past pathogen exposure could be identified by cataloging public T cell receptors. Using immunosequencing, the study profiled T cell repertoires from around 670 subjects and related those repertoires to cytomegalovirus serostatus. Along with the roughly 670-subject first cohort, a separate validation cohort of some 130 different subjects was used. High-throughput TCR immunosequencing, statistical association of individual TCRs with disease status, and machine learning were combined to predict cytomegalovirus infection status. A later analysis re-analyzed previously published TCR beta repertoires from 550 to 700 donors and added high-resolution HLA genotyping to study TCR occurrence patterns. The later analysis used no new phenotypic data to find candidate immune exposures, relying instead on TCR beta sequences and their occurrence across donors. To decide whether each TCR beta V gene segment behaved as functional or pseudogenic, an earlier analysis of some 540 of the donors relied on high-throughput TCR beta sequencing. Donor age, sex, ethnicity and CMV serostatus were collected together with the repertoire data. In a later genetic analysis, genome-wide SNP genotypes for about three fifths of the 666 donors were used, and that subset was treated as a discovery cohort. Every discovery cohort repertoire had been produced on one sequencing platform. Both class I and class II loci were covered by HLA typing, at four-digit resolution. The number of typed donors differed by locus: roughly 620-630 for A, B, C, DRB1 and DQB1; 500 to 550 for DQA1; some 610 for DPA1; and roughly 470 for DPB1. A handful of DR-DQ haplotypes were handled as single units for association and clustering because linkage in the cohort was strong. Among several hundred genotyped donors of the cohort, an average of around 250,000 unique TCR beta nucleotide sequences was sequenced per donor, of which about 19% were non-productive.

Libraries came from the immunoSEQ multiplex PCR assay. The multiplex PCR relied on a mix of 60 forward primers for TCR Vbeta segments and 13 reverse primers for TCR Jbeta segments. A multiplex PCR assay on genomic DNA amplified the CDR3 region of rearranged TCR beta genes. On the Illumina HiSeq System, the amplified TCR beta libraries were sequenced as 87-base-pair reads. The authors' analysis ran thus. Across the 700 or so repertoires, a later analysis counted approximately 75 million unique TCR beta chains, some 11 million of which were shared by at least two donors. A nearest-neighbor algorithm error-corrected the raw reads and collapsed the reads into unique sequences, merging closely related sequences to remove PCR and sequencing errors. Alignment of CDR3 sequences to IMGT reference sequences was used to assign V, D and J gene segments. For a sequence to be retained, a match of at least six nucleotides was required to both a V gene segment and a J gene segment. A rearrangement counted as productive if the CDR3 had no stop codons and remained in frame with V and J, and every other rearrangement counted as non-productive. CDR3 was defined according to IMGT convention as the region running from the second conserved V-encoded cysteine to the conserved J-encoded phenylalanine. The earlier analysis of 587 of the donors excluded sequences that lacked an unambiguous match to a single V gene segment. An earlier analysis of several hundred of the donors called V segments functional above 56.7% productive rearrangements and segregating when the between-donor standard deviation exceeded 5%. A statistical classification framework was built for diagnosing cytomegalovirus status from the catalog of TCR beta chain sequences. A later analysis assigned V and J genes by comparing TCR nucleotide sequences with IMGT/GENE-DB human TR gene sequences. The TCRdist pipeline was used in a later analysis to assign CDR3 sequences and most-parsimonious VDJ recombination scenarios. In a later analysis, each TCR beta chain was defined by its CDR3 amino acid sequence together with its V-gene family, and reads lacking a unique V-gene family were excluded. As a way to deal with suspected cross-contamination and a sequencing artifact, a later analysis dropped roughly 620 nucleotide sequences that were highly shared and had low generation probability. For each public chain, a later analysis derived a clonal expansion index from normalized ranks of inferred template counts within each repertoire. In a later analysis, generation probabilities were computed with a VDJ recombination model fitted to out-of-frame rearrangements, and the resulting probabilities were checked against IGoR. In a later analysis, hypergeometric tests were used to score TCR-TCR, TCR-HLA and TCR-CMV co-occurrence, with a repertoire-size bias correction applied to TCR pairs. In a later analysis, false discovery rates were estimated by permuting HLA or CMV assignments 20 times. A later analysis grouped co-occurring TCRs with DBSCAN, adding TCRdist sequence similarity when clustering within HLA-allele-positive subsets. Co-occurrence clustering excluded repertoires with fewer than 30,000 or more than 120,000 public chains, plus five with anomalous nucleotide sharing. TCRdb stores this immuneACCESS table with in-frame sequences only. Part of the clones is absent; in the studies checked, under half of the shortfall reflects unresolved V genes, and no reason is known for the rest. V and J calls and clone size are as listed in that table; D and trimming were resolved from the DNA. The sample includes about 130,000 clones, with around 63% observed a single time. Approximately 1.7% of the sample rests with the top ten.

The cohort comprised several hundred healthy bone marrow donors. Cohort members were all nominally healthy when sampled, although unrecorded immune exposures were likely present. Of the roughly 720 cohort members, almost 300 had positive CMV serostatus and fewer than 450 had negative CMV serostatus, and CMV serostatus was not recorded for the donor. A peripheral blood sample was collected from each donor, and TCR beta sequencing was performed on peripheral blood mononuclear cells. Genomic DNA was extracted from the blood cell samples with the Qiagen DNeasy Blood Extraction Kit. Paper-wide results and their limitations: According to the authors, the approach could potentially be generalized to other disease states and immunological phenotypes. Assigning TCR associations to individual alleles was difficult when HLA alleles, especially DR and DQ, strongly co-occurred. The only immune exposure information available for the cohort was CMV serostatus. A further reported finding was that TCR beta sequences accurately predicted the HLA-A and HLA-B alleles for most subjects in the first cohort. A later analysis found that TCR association rates varied across HLA loci, with DRB1 alleles showing the most associated TCRs and HLA-C alleles the fewest. A cluster of highly shared sequence variants was judged likely to represent a technical artifact of the sequencing pipeline. While some public TCRs were present in many individuals, most TCR sequences turned up only very rarely across donors. Correlated functional status among segregating V segments might be attributable to linkage disequilibrium, but an unknown experimental factor could not be ruled out. An earlier analysis of approximately 540 of the donors showed that most TCR beta V segments appeared in productive rearrangements either about 90% or about 30% of the time, which broadly matched IMGT annotations. An association between a missense DCLRE1C variant and V-gene and J-gene trimming of TCR beta chains was found in a later genetic analysis and replicated in an independent cohort. A total of 150 or so TCR beta chains were listed by the study as associated with cytomegalovirus. According to a later genetic analysis, donors in an Asian-associated ancestry cluster had fewer N-insertions in productive TCRs than the roughly 700-donor mean. The cohort was sequenced for TCR beta chains only, and without alpha or paired-chain data the features that could be detected were limited. Presence/absence analyses assumed roughly uniform sequencing depth across donors, an assumption that may not hold. Most CMV-associated TCR beta chains appeared to be HLA-restricted in a later analysis, and the HLA associations seemed to be driven largely by CMV exposure. Several of the top co-occurrence clusters appeared to be linked to parvovirus B19, influenza, CMV and Epstein-Barr virus, according to a later analysis. A few of the identified cytomegalovirus-associated TCR beta chains were confirmed in vitro to be specific for cytomegalovirus antigens. Because HLA typing was unavailable for some donors at each locus, only the typed subset was used in association tests. At a false discovery rate of 0.05, a later analysis linked roughly 17,000 TCR beta sequences to specific HLA alleles. Because counts were too low, roughly 18 rarely observed V segments, including chromosome 9 orphons, were left out of the earlier analysis of 587 of the donors. In a later analysis, HLA-associated TCR beta chains were found to be more clonally expanded and to have lower generation probabilities than equally common non-associated chains. In both the original and validation cohorts, the classifier was reported to diagnose cytomegalovirus status with high specificity and sensitivity.

Points on this clone: The antigen this receptor binds is unknown. There are no base qualities to consult, and no much larger clone falls within one base.

The clonotype comes from a human donor in good health. Source material: PBMCs.

The base sequence is TGTGCCATCCGGAGCGGGAGTAACAATGAGCAGTTCTTC. Its protein reads: CAIRSGSNNEQFF. Rearrangement joined TRBV6-6 to TRBJ2-1, and 8 junctional nucleotides match TRBD2. V and J are trimmed by 10 bases and 5 bases, and the gene matches miss 7 bases of the junction. Based on the germline V gene (reference sequence), the CDR1 and CDR2 sequences are MNHNY and SVGAGI. Spanning cysteine to phenylalanine, the CDR3 consists of 13 amino acids. The retained sequence is limited to the CDR3, 39 bases, with the frame set at the first base.